Presented here are 7 T cell receptor beta chains from one specimen sequenced in a study of shared T cell receptors in the human thymus. Using immunoSEQ multiplex PCR, the repertoire was profiled, and TCRdb retains in-frame clones only, with some absent. The table lists 700,000 to 750,000 clones, approximately 85% of them singletons. The data also belong to a second study, concerning human thymus T cells.

Input material: thymocytes. These receptors were collected from a girl less than two years old with a congenital heart defect.

The gene calls are TRBV7-6 and TRBJ2-1, with TRBD2 matching over 13 bases. V gave up 2 bases and J gave up 9 bases; unmatched junction bases: 7. The CDR3 contains 16 residues. Germline CDR1 SGHVS, CDR2 FNYEAQ. The CDR3 sequence is CASSLNTSGGVVEQFF. Here the CDR3 DNA reads TGTGCCAGCAGCTTAAATACTAGCGGGGGGGTGGTTGAGCAGTTCTTC.

V is TRBV4-1 and J is TRBJ1-2; TRBD1 aligns across 9 bases. CDR3 size: 18 residues. Germline CDR1 and CDR2: MGHRA and YSYEKL. Trimming at V came to 0 bases and at J to 2 bases, leaving 10 bases not matched to a gene. The CDR3: CASSQDQAGTGINYGYTF. The CDR3 coding sequence is TGCGCCAGCAGCCAAGATCAAGCCGGGACAGGGATCAACTATGGCTACACCTTC.

The chain has TRBV29-1 and TRBJ1-1, with TRBD1 as a possible D gene (6 bases). Per the germline V gene, CDR1 is SQVTM and CDR2 is ANQGSEA. V lost 7 bases to trimming and J lost 2 bases, with 17 bases between them. CDR3 length equals 14 residues. CDR3 coding DNA: TGCAGCGATTGGGGGTCAGGGGTAAACACTGAAGCTTTCTTT. This gives the protein CSDWGSGVNTEAFF.

The chain carries TRBV19 and TRBJ1-1, with TRBD1 matching over 12 bases. This CDR3 has 16 amino acids. Trimming removed 3 bases from V and 1 base from J; junction bases left unmatched: 3. Germline values: CDR1 LNHDA, CDR2 SQIVND (reference sequence). Written as DNA, the CDR3 is TGTGCCAGTAGTATGGGACAGGGGGCCAGGAACACTGAAGCTTTCTTT. Translating gives CASSMGQGARNTEAFF.

The V call is TRBV11-2, the J call TRBJ2-1, with a possible D match to TRBD1 (5 bases). The germline V and J ends were trimmed by 0 bases and 5 bases, with 20 bases remaining between them. This CDR3 contains 18 residues. Germline V CDR1 and CDR2: SGHAT, FQNNGV. CDR3 sequence reads: CASSLDDTFRGLDNEQFF. The CDR3 nucleotides are TGTGCCAGCAGCTTAGATGACACCTTTAGGGGCCTGGACAATGAGCAGTTCTTC.

The gene calls are TRBV10-3 and TRBJ2-7; 8 bases align to TRBD2. Trimming removed 6 bases from V and 3 bases from J; junction bases left unmatched: 10. Germline CDR1 is ENHRY and CDR2 is SYGVKD. The CDR3 consists of 15 residues. This CDR3 is CAIRSGGLLSYEQYF. Written as DNA, the CDR3 is TGTGCCATCAGGTCGGGGGGGTTATTAAGCTACGAGCAGTACTTC.

The chain combines TRBV5-1 with TRBJ2-7; the match to TRBD1 covers 9 bases. V shed 3 bases and J 3 bases; nucleotides not matched to a gene: 10. The germline gives CDR1 SGHRS, CDR2 YFSETQ. This CDR3 spans 16 amino acids. CDR3 DNA sequence: TGCGCCAGCAGCTCAACGGGGACAGGGTCACTCTACGAGCAGTACTTC. Its protein product is CASSSTGTGSLYEQYF.